The next 21 T cell receptor beta chains were all read from a single sample in a study of T cell responses to AZD1222 COVID-19 vaccine. Method: immunoSEQ multiplex PCR; TCRdb's copy keeps in-frame clones and lacks some. The sample yields 90,000 to 120,000 clones, approximately 90% seen once. The sample in question was peripheral blood, obtained 28 days after the second AZD1222 dose. The source of these receptors is an adult who received the AZD1222 COVID-19 vaccine.

The chain recombines TRBV13 with TRBJ2-7, with TRBD1 matching over 7 bases. Germline trimming cut 0 bases from V and 6 bases from J; bases unmatched to any gene: 2. Germline CDR1 reads PRHDT; CDR2 reads FYEKMQ (reference sequence). The CDR3 spans 13 residues. Written as DNA, the CDR3 is TGTGCCAGCAGCTTAGGCAGGGACAGCGAGCAGTACTTC. This sequence encodes CASSLGRDSEQYF.

The gene calls are TRBV10-2 and TRBJ1-4; D unclear. Germline CDR1 reads WSHSY; CDR2 reads SAAADI. The CDR3 covers 15 residues. Trimming removed 6 bases from V and 3 bases from J, with 14 bases in between. CDR3 in DNA: TGCGCCAGCAGGCCGCCGACGGAACCTAATGAAAAACTGTTTTTT. As protein: CASRPPTEPNEKLFF.

The CDR3 loop reads CASSNRDDEQYF. The CDR3 DNA is TGTGCCAGCAGTAACAGGGACGACGAGCAGTACTTC. This rearrangement joins TRBV7-2 to TRBJ2-7; possible D gene TRBD1, 6 bases. CDR1 and CDR2 (germline): SGHTA, FQGNSA. Trimming left V 6 bases short and J 5 bases short, with 11 bases between. CDR3 length: 12 residues.

The rearrangement uses TRBV25-1 and TRBJ1-1; tentative D call: TRBD1 (5 bases). The CDR3 covers 13 residues. V shed 6 bases and J shed 5 bases, with 13 bases lying between them. Germline CDR1 reads MGHDK; CDR2 reads SYGVNS. The CDR3 region has the DNA TGTGCCAGCAGCCCCACGGGACGAACTGAAGCTTTCTTT. Translation: CASSPTGRTEAFF.

CDR3 protein: CASRQGPGDIQYF. CDR3 bases: TGTGCCAGTAGGCAGGGGCCCGGGGACATTCAGTACTTC. The chain has TRBV19 and TRBJ2-4; D is perhaps TRBD1 (6 bases). V was clipped by 6 bases and J by 8 bases, with 14 bases between them. The CDR3 is 13 residues long. The germline gives CDR1 LNHDA, CDR2 SQIVND (reference sequence).

This chain's CDR3 is CASSPRPYEQYF. The CDR3 nucleotides are TGTGCCAGCAGTCCCAGGCCCTACGAGCAGTACTTC. The chain carries TRBV27 and TRBJ2-7; no firm D call. Trimming removed 5 bases at V and 2 bases at J, with 7 bases between. The CDR3 has 12 residues. Germline CDR1 and CDR2: MNHEY and SMNVEV (reference sequence).

The V call is TRBV19, the J call TRBJ2-7, with D tentatively TRBD1 (6 bases). The germline V gene has CDR1 LNHDA and CDR2 SQIVND (reference sequence). Trimming cost V 2 bases and J 3 bases, with 14 bases left between them. This CDR3 comprises 15 residues. CDR3 loop: CASSITLQGYYEQYF. CDR3 coding DNA: TGTGCCAGTAGTATAACCCTACAGGGATACTACGAGCAGTACTTC.

This chain connects TRBV5-1 to TRBJ2-3, with 14 bases that match TRBD2. The CDR3 totals 17 residues. With 4 bases clipped from V and 6 bases from J, the junction kept 10 bases outside the gene matches. In germline, CDR1 is SGHRS, CDR2 YFSETQ. The chain's CDR3 is CASSLRLAGGPGDTQYF. CDR3 in DNA: TGCGCCAGCAGCCTCCGACTAGCGGGAGGGCCAGGGGATACGCAGTATTTT.

The chain is built from TRBV18 and TRBJ2-7; a possible D gene is TRBD2 (6 bases). The CDR3 runs 14 residues. V was cut by 3 bases and J by 6 bases, with 15 bases left in between. Germline CDR1 KGHSH, CDR2 LQKENI. The CDR3 loop reads CASSPLGSPGEQYF. In DNA, the CDR3 is TGTGCCAGCTCACCGCTCGGGAGCCCTGGCGAGCAGTACTTC.

The chain employs TRBV5-1 and TRBJ1-2; 9 nucleotides align to TRBD1. This CDR3 is 14 amino acids long. Germline assignment: CDR1 SGHRS and CDR2 YFSETQ. Trimming took 3 bases from V and 7 from J; bases not matched to a gene: 7. The CDR3 spells CASSWRGTGSGYTF. The CDR3 DNA follows: TGCGCCAGCAGCTGGAGGGGGACAGGGTCTGGCTACACCTTC.

The rearrangement links TRBV7-9 to TRBJ2-6; TRBD2 is a possible D gene (5 bases). The length of the CDR3 is 16 residues. Trimming removed 1 base at V and 1 base at J, with 8 bases between. The germline V gene encodes CDR1 SEHNR and CDR2 FQNEAQ (reference sequence). This chain's CDR3 is CASSLVGESGANVLTF. In DNA form, the CDR3 reads TGTGCCAGCAGCTTAGTCGGGGAATCTGGGGCCAACGTCCTGACTTTC. Using reference TRBV7-9 and TRBJ2-6 for the parts outside the CDR3, the full variable domain is DTGVSQNPRHKITKRGQNVTFRCDPISEHNRLYWYRQTLGQGPEFLTYFQNEAQLEKSRLLSDRFSAERPKGSFSTLEIQRTEQGDSAMYLCASSLVGESGANVLTFGAGSRLTVL.

The chain couples TRBV7-2 to TRBJ2-7; TRBD2 matches at 8 bases. With V trimmed by 3 bases and J by 4 bases, 8 bases remained unmatched. The CDR3 loop spans 15 amino acids. Germline lookup yields CDR1 SGHTA and CDR2 FQGNSA. The CDR3 DNA follows: TGTGCCAGCAGCTTCGTGGCGGGAGGCCCTTACGAGCAGTACTTC. This gives the protein CASSFVAGGPYEQYF.

CDR3 nucleotide sequence: TGCGCCAGCAGGGTCAGGGGGCAGACTGAAGCTTTCTTT. It translates to CASRVRGQTEAFF. The chain is built from TRBV5-1 and TRBJ1-1; 8 bases match TRBD1. The CDR3 has 13 amino acids. CDR1 SGHRS and CDR2 YFSETQ come from the germline V gene. Germline trimming cut 5 bases from V and 5 bases from J; bases unmatched to any gene: 5.

The rearrangement links TRBV19 to TRBJ2-7, with D possibly being TRBD1 (6 bases). From germline, CDR1 is LNHDA and CDR2 SQIVND (reference sequence). Trimming shortened V by 5 bases and J by 3 bases, and 8 bases separated the two germline ends. This CDR3 region has 12 residues. CDR3 sequence reads: CASSEQGYEQYF. The CDR3 nucleotides are TGTGCCAGTAGTGAACAGGGCTACGAGCAGTACTTC.

The chain links TRBV2 to TRBJ1-2; 7 nucleotides agree with TRBD1. CDR3 length: 11 residues. Germline V gives CDR1 SNHLY, CDR2 FYNNEI. V lost 10 bases and J lost 4; bases outside the gene matches: 3. The CDR3 nucleotides are TGTGCCACAAGACAGGGCTATGGCTACACCTTC. Encoded protein: CATRQGYGYTF. The full variable domain, with the rest looked up from reference TRBV2 and TRBJ1-2, is EPEVTQTPSHQVTQMGQEVILRCVPISNHLYFYWYRQILGQKVEFLVSFYNNEISEKSEIFDDQFSVERPDGSNFTLKIRSTKLEDSAMYFCATRQGYGYTFGSGTRLTVV.

J is TRBJ2-5 and V is TRBV7-9, with D tentatively TRBD2 (6 bases). CDR1 is SEHNR and CDR2 is FQNEAQ in the germline V gene (reference sequence). This CDR3 is 15 amino acids long. The germline V and J ends were trimmed by 3 bases and 1 base, with 12 bases remaining between them. The CDR3 here is CASSLGRELQETQYF. The CDR3 DNA sequence: TGTGCCAGCAGCTTGGGACGGGAGCTCCAAGAGACCCAGTACTTC.

This chain joins TRBV28 and TRBJ1-1; D is unclear. This CDR3 region has 13 residues. V was trimmed by 2 bases and J by 5 bases, leaving 9 bases between them. Germline CDR1 is MDHEN and CDR2 is SYDVKM. As DNA, the CDR3 is TGTGCCAGCAGTTTAAGGCAGTTGACTGAAGCTTTCTTT. It yields the protein CASSLRQLTEAFF.

The gene calls are TRBV28 and TRBJ2-7, with 7 bases identical to TRBD2. V trimming: 5 bases; J trimming: 8 bases; junction bases outside the gene matches: 6. From germline, CDR1 is MDHEN and CDR2 SYDVKM. CDR3 size: 12 residues. The CDR3 loop reads CASSRLREKQYF. The CDR3 DNA sequence: TGTGCCAGCAGTCGACTGCGGGAGAAGCAGTACTTC. The whole variable domain, remainder taken from reference TRBV28 and TRBJ2-7, is DVKVTQSSRYLVKRTGEKVFLECVQDMDHENMFWYRQDPGLGLRLIYFSYDVKMKEKGDIPEGYSVSREKKERFSLILESASTNQTSMYLCASSRLREKQYFGPGTRLTVT.

The V call is TRBV24-1, the J call TRBJ2-3, with 9 nucleotides matching TRBD1. CDR1 and CDR2 from the germline V gene are KGHDR and SFDVKD. V lost 3 bases and J lost 4; bases outside the gene matches: 13. The CDR3 contains 18 residues. For the CDR3, the DNA is TGTGCCACCAGTGATACGCCCGGGAGGACAGGGGTCCCAGATACGCAGTATTTT. Its protein is CATSDTPGRTGVPDTQYF.

This clone was counted once. The chain is built from TRBV6-5 and TRBJ1-4; D may be TRBD1 (6 bases). Trimming left V 11 bases short and J 0 bases short, with 13 bases between. The CDR3 extends over 14 amino acids. Germline lookup yields CDR1 MNHEY and CDR2 SVGAGI. In nucleotides, the CDR3 is TGTGCCGGAAGAACAGGGACAACTAATGAAAAACTGTTTTTT. Its translation: CAGRTGTTNEKLFF.

The chain has TRBV18 and TRBJ2-7; 10 bases line up with TRBD1. The CDR3 has 18 residues. J lost 5 bases, V lost 3 bases, and 16 bases had no gene match. CDR1 is KGHSH, CDR2 LQKENI, per germline. The CDR3, as DNA: TGTGCCAGCTCACCTTTCTCTTTAACCGGGACAGGGGTAAACGAGCAGTACTTC. Residues: CASSPFSLTGTGVNEQYF.